This record covers a single TCR beta chain. Different DNA sequences within this sample yield the same CDR3. Per the germline V gene, CDR1 is MDHEN and CDR2 is SYDVKM. Between the trimmed V and J ends, which lost 4 bases and 4 bases, there was a span of 8 bases. The length of the CDR3 is 13 residues. These data come from a study of shared clonotypes between healthy human individuals. Naive CD45RA+ and memory CD45RA-negative subsets were split from CD4+ cells. Clones were sequenced by immunoSEQ multiplex PCR, and TCRdb holds only the in-frame ones, with some missing. Found here are a few million clones, more than 80% of them singletons; the top ten hold roughly 0.36%.

This chain joins TRBV28 and TRBJ1-5; D uncertain. The specimen was naive CD4+ T cells from PBMCs. As to subset: CD45RA+ positively selected. The origin of this receptor is a man aged 18 to 30 in good health. Some clones in this sample may be carry-over from other donors' samples. The CDR3 DNA reads TGTGCCAGCAGTTCGTCCGGGAATCAGCCCCAGCATTTT. Amino acids: CASSSSGNQPQHF.